Listed below are T cell receptor beta chains from one sample, sequenced in a study of shared clonotypes between healthy human individuals. Libraries were prepared by immunoSEQ multiplex PCR; TCRdb keeps only in-frame clonotypes and omits some of them. The sample yields about 700,000 clones, over 65% seen once. Sequencing was performed on memory CD4+ T cells sorted from blood. All receptors derive from a woman in her 30s in good health. CDR3s include the opening cysteine and the closing phenylalanine or tryptophan. Fields, in order: D gene, V gene, J gene, CDR3 protein. A D gene is named only where the DNA matches it firmly.

D gene: TRBD1
V gene: TRBV11-2
J gene: TRBJ2-5
CDR3 protein: CASSPGTGGETQYF

D gene: .
V gene: TRBV6-1
J gene: TRBJ1-2
CDR3 protein: CASSGVALQASLHYGYTF

D gene: .
V gene: TRBV20-1
J gene: TRBJ2-5
CDR3 protein: CSATQETQYF

D gene: TRBD1
V gene: TRBV6-1
J gene: TRBJ1-1
CDR3 protein: CASSEGTAGRAFF

D gene: TRBD2
V gene: TRBV5-1
J gene: TRBJ2-5
CDR3 protein: CASSFGTSGNQETQYF

D gene: .
V gene: TRBV5-1
J gene: TRBJ2-2
CDR3 protein: CASSPTGLGTGELFF

D gene: TRBD1
V gene: TRBV28
J gene: TRBJ1-4
CDR3 protein: CASSYGTASNEKLFF

D gene: .
V gene: TRBV7-9
J gene: TRBJ2-1
CDR3 protein: CASSPHYADEQFF

D gene: TRBD1
V gene: TRBV7-9
J gene: TRBJ1-1
CDR3 protein: CASSLQGDTEAFF

D gene: .
V gene: TRBV7-9
J gene: TRBJ2-6
CDR3 protein: CASSSQISGANVLTF

D gene: TRBD2
V gene: TRBV5-1
J gene: TRBJ2-3
CDR3 protein: CASSYSGTGGDTQYF

D gene: .
V gene: TRBV19
J gene: TRBJ2-4
CDR3 protein: CASSPRAQAKNIQYF

D gene: TRBD2
V gene: TRBV30
J gene: .
CDR3 protein: CACRKAASGIYEQYF

D gene: .
V gene: TRBV7-9
J gene: TRBJ2-7
CDR3 protein: CASSLAQSRETLYF

D gene: .
V gene: TRBV5-1
J gene: TRBJ2-7
CDR3 protein: CASSLEGLDEQYF

D gene: .
V gene: TRBV6-1
J gene: TRBJ2-5
CDR3 protein: CASSERAIRETQYF

D gene: .
V gene: TRBV5-1
J gene: TRBJ2-3
CDR3 protein: CASSLAGGPDTQYF

D gene: TRBD2
V gene: TRBV5-1
J gene: TRBJ2-5
CDR3 protein: CASSLERGTRTQYF

D gene: .
V gene: TRBV29-1
J gene: TRBJ1-4
CDR3 protein: CSVSRPESNEKLFF

D gene: TRBD2
V gene: TRBV19
J gene: TRBJ2-2
CDR3 protein: CASSYRGGTGELFF

D gene: TRBD1
V gene: TRBV5-1
J gene: TRBJ1-4
CDR3 protein: CASSPGTGSANEKLFF

D gene: .
V gene: TRBV25-1
J gene: TRBJ2-1
CDR3 protein: CASSDETGYYNEQFF

D gene: .
V gene: TRBV27
J gene: TRBJ1-2
CDR3 protein: CASSPTETGYGYTF

D gene: .
V gene: TRBV29-1
J gene: TRBJ2-3
CDR3 protein: CSVDRGSTDTQYF

D gene: .
V gene: TRBV7-9
J gene: TRBJ2-2
CDR3 protein: CASSVYTGELFF

D gene: TRBD2
V gene: TRBV4-2
J gene: TRBJ2-3
CDR3 protein: CASSQVPGLAGKGGDTQYF

D gene: .
V gene: TRBV6-1
J gene: TRBJ2-7
CDR3 protein: CASSEAGTYEQYF

D gene: .
V gene: TRBV7-2
J gene: TRBJ2-3
CDR3 protein: CASSLYGDTQYF

D gene: .
V gene: TRBV5-4
J gene: TRBJ2-7
CDR3 protein: CASSPQTSYEQYF

D gene: .
V gene: TRBV4-1
J gene: TRBJ2-1
CDR3 protein: CASSQDRIEGWLNEQFF

D gene: TRBD1
V gene: TRBV5-1
J gene: TRBJ2-5
CDR3 protein: CASSVTGGIYQETQYF

D gene: .
V gene: TRBV10-1
J gene: TRBJ2-1
CDR3 protein: CASSESGEQYNEQFF

D gene: TRBD1
V gene: TRBV10-3
J gene: TRBJ1-1
CDR3 protein: CAISTGTENTEAFF

D gene: .
V gene: TRBV7-9
J gene: TRBJ1-4
CDR3 protein: CASSPGQSQDEKLFF

D gene: TRBD2
V gene: TRBV2
J gene: TRBJ2-2
CDR3 protein: CASGTGTSRDTGELFF

D gene: .
V gene: TRBV30
J gene: TRBJ1-2
CDR3 protein: CAWSADLGGGYTF

D gene: .
V gene: TRBV27
J gene: TRBJ2-3
CDR3 protein: CASKDWGSTDTQYF

D gene: .
V gene: TRBV6-6
J gene: TRBJ1-2
CDR3 protein: CASSTGLNYGYTF

D gene: .
V gene: TRBV27
J gene: TRBJ2-2
CDR3 protein: CASSRGQTNTGELFF

D gene: .
V gene: TRBV2
J gene: TRBJ2-1
CDR3 protein: CASTAEDNEQFF

D gene: .
V gene: TRBV2
J gene: TRBJ1-1
CDR3 protein: CASRTGPASQAFF

D gene: TRBD2
V gene: TRBV7-9
J gene: TRBJ2-7
CDR3 protein: CASSSIPAGVSYEQYF

D gene: .
V gene: TRBV1
J gene: TRBJ1-5
CDR3 protein: CTSSPPTGPVDQPQHF

D gene: TRBD2
V gene: TRBV5-1
J gene: TRBJ2-7
CDR3 protein: CASSRTSGNNEQYF

D gene: TRBD2
V gene: TRBV14
J gene: TRBJ2-1
CDR3 protein: CASSQGWLSGKQEQFF

D gene: .
V gene: TRBV7-2
J gene: TRBJ2-6
CDR3 protein: CASSPGGSGANVLTF

D gene: .
V gene: TRBV28
J gene: TRBJ2-7
CDR3 protein: CASSLKAGRLYF

D gene: .
V gene: TRBV27
J gene: TRBJ1-1
CDR3 protein: CASKESKGGGNTEAFF

D gene: .
V gene: TRBV6-1
J gene: TRBJ2-7
CDR3 protein: CASSQEGASSYEQYF

D gene: .
V gene: TRBV4-2
J gene: TRBJ2-3
CDR3 protein: CASSQDGSGPGSGTQYF

D gene: .
V gene: TRBV7-2
J gene: TRBJ2-7
CDR3 protein: CASSQRAGRTYEQYF

D gene: .
V gene: TRBV6-1
J gene: TRBJ1-5
CDR3 protein: CASRALERRQPQHF

D gene: .
V gene: TRBV6-1
J gene: TRBJ1-1
CDR3 protein: CASSEKGRGNTEAFF

D gene: .
V gene: TRBV15
J gene: .
CDR3 protein: CAHNLVCGRRMGEQYF

D gene: .
V gene: TRBV5-6
J gene: TRBJ2-5
CDR3 protein: CASSLNTLGGKQETQYF

D gene: TRBD2
V gene: TRBV27
J gene: TRBJ2-7
CDR3 protein: CASSPRREGYEQYF

D gene: .
V gene: TRBV11-2
J gene: TRBJ2-1
CDR3 protein: CASSEGQSSYNEQFF

D gene: .
V gene: TRBV5-1
J gene: TRBJ1-5
CDR3 protein: CASSAGGGDSNQPQHF

D gene: TRBD1
V gene: TRBV2
J gene: TRBJ2-2
CDR3 protein: CASRDRAANTGELFF

D gene: TRBD1
V gene: TRBV28
J gene: TRBJ2-7
CDR3 protein: CASSIGTGGGSYEQYF